This entry is about one T cell receptor beta chain. Its target is unknown. These data belong to a study of CXCR3-negative and CXCR3-positive naive CD8 T cells. Naivety in CD8+ T cells corresponded to a CD45RO-CCR7+CD27+CD95- phenotype. UMI-labeled TRB cDNA libraries were prepared by 5' RACE. Using the 5' RACE reads, TCRdb records one entry per CDR3 protein without DNA. This sample lists around 95,000 distinct CDR3 sequences; its ten largest clones have approximately 1%. The germline gives CDR1 DFQATT, CDR2 SNEGSKA (reference sequence). CDR3 length: 14 residues. Findings and caveats of the study: CXCR3-positive naive cells carried more hydrophobic TRB CDR3s than CXCR3-negative ones. CXCR3 expression partially decreased after cryopreservation; most assays used fresh PBMCs. Naive subsets had comparable surface CD5; TCR strength was inferred from TRB CDR3 properties. Naive CXCR3-negative and CXCR3-positive cells had similar TRBV-TRBJ usage; memory differed.

This TCR came from a human donor in good health. Some clones in this sample may be carry-over from other donors' samples. The V call is TRBV20-1, the J call TRBJ1-6; TCRdb's assignment of TRBD1 cannot be checked, as there is no DNA. Sequencing used naive CXCR3+ CD8+ T cells from blood. Subset in this sample: CD45RO-CCR7+CD27+CD95- naive CD8+ T cells expressing CXCR3 (TNR3+). CDR3 region: CSARVPAGNSPLHF.